The clone carrying this T cell receptor (beta chain) showed up just a few times. The library protocol tagged each TCR cDNA with a unique molecular identifier. TCRdb called the 5' RACE reads again in MiXCR, with one record for every CDR3 protein. Counted here are over 9,500 distinct CDR3 sequences, approximately 17% occurring once; the ten biggest clones make up approximately 57%. This sample was included in a study of spatial heterogeneity in lung cancer. Trimming shortened V by 6 bases and J by 0 bases, and 9 bases separated the two germline ends. The V gene's germline CDR1 is SEHNR and CDR2 FQNEAQ (reference sequence). The CDR3 has 13 residues. Time point denoted: sample taken at primary tumor resection. Researchers sequenced whole RNA taken from tumor, nontumor lung or frozen PBMC without sorting.

Sequencing was performed on PBMCs, taken at surgery. The TCR comes from a male donor with early-stage non-small cell lung cancer. The chain joins TRBV7-9 to TRBJ2-7, with D perhaps TRBD1 (5 bases). The CDR3 sequence: CASRARDSYEQYF. The DNA of the CDR3 is TGTGCCAGCAGAGCCAGGGACTCCTACGAGCAGTACTTC.